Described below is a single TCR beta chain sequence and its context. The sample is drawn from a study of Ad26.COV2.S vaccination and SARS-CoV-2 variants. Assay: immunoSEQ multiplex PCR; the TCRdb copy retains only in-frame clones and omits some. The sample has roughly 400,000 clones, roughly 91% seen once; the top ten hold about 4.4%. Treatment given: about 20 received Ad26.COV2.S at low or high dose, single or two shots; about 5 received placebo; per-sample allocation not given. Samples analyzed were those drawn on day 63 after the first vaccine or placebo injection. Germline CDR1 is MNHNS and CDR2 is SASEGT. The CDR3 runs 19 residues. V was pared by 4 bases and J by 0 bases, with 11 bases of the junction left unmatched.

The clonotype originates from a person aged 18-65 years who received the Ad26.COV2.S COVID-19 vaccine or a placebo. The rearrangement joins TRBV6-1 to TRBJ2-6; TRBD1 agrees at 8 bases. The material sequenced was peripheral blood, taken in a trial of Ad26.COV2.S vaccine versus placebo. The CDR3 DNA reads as TGTGCCAGCAGTGCCACAGGACAGGGATTCTCCTCTGGGGCCAACGTCCTGACTTTC. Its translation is CASSATGQGFSSGANVLTF.